This TCR beta chain was sequenced for a study of tumor-infiltrating lymphocytes in primary liver carcinoma. Study summary: The patient group consisted of men and women aged 30 to 69 years. Sample yields of productive TCRbeta reads, ranging from roughly 3.65 to 7.13 million, were similar across tissue types. Study results and limitations: A significantly higher top-250-clone fraction was found in tumors than in blood (p = 0.039).

TCR beta cDNA came from about 470 ng total RNA, primed with a constant-region primer. Three nested multiplex PCR rounds of slightly modified ARM-PCR generated TCR beta libraries. TRBV1-TRBV30 forward primers paired with a C-beta reverse primer were used in the first two PCR rounds, which ran approximately 10 cycles each. TCRdb itself ran the multiplex PCR reads through MiXCR, one entry per CDR3 protein. The table shows about 330,000 distinct CDR3 sequences, with roughly 61% occurring only once. CDR3 length equals 13 residues. Trimming at V came to 7 bases and at J to 7 bases, leaving 4 bases not matched to a gene. The germline V gene encodes CDR1 MDHEN and CDR2 SYDVKM. This clonotype has a count of ten or more. Its antigen is not identified. Unsorted whole blood yielded blood RNA, and germline DNA was extracted as well.

Sequencing used peripheral blood. V is TRBV28 and J is TRBJ1-6, with 7 bases lining up with TRBD1. The receptor's source is a man aged 35 to 55 with primary liver carcinoma and hepatitis B virus infection. The chain's CDR3 is CASIKDRNSPLHF. The CDR3 DNA sequence: TGTGCCAGCATCAAGGACAGGAATTCACCCCTCCACTTT.